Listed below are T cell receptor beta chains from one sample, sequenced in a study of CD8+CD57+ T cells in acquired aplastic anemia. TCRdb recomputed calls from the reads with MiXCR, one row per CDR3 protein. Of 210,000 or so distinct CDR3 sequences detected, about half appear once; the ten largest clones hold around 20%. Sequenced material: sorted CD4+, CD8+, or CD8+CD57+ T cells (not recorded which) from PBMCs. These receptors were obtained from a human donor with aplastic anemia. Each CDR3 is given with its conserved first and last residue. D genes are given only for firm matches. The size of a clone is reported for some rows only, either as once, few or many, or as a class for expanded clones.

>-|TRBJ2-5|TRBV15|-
TGTGCCACCAGCAGAGGAAGGCAGCAAGAGACCCAGTACTTC
CATSRGRQQETQYF
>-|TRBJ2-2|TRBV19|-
TGTGCCAGTAGTATAAGCGAGGAAGGCGGGGAGCTGTTTTTT
CASSISEEGGELFF
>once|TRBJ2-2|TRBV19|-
TGTGCCAGTAGTCCCCCCCGGGGGCGCTACACCGGGGAGCTGTTTTTT
CASSPPRGRYTGELFF
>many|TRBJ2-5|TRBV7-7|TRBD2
TGTGCTAGCAGCCGAGCGGGGGGGGAAGAGACCCAGTACTTC
CASSRAGGEETQYF
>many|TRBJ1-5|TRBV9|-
TGTGCCAGCAGCCCCGATCCCTGGACAGAAAGCAATCAGCCCCAGCATTTT
CASSPDPWTESNQPQHF
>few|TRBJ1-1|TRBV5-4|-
TGTGCCAGCAGCCCTCAGATGAACACTGAAGCTTTCTTT
CASSPQMNTEAFF
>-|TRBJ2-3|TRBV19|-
TGTGCCAGTAGTCAACAGGGGGGGGGTACGCAGTATTTT
CASSQQGGGTQYF
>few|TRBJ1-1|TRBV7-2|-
TGTGCCAGCCTAGGACAGTGGAACACTGAAGCTTTCTTT
CASLGQWNTEAFF
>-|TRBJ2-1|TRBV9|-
TGTGCCAGCAGCGTAGTTGGCAGCTCCTACAATGAGCAGTTCTTC
CASSVVGSSYNEQFF
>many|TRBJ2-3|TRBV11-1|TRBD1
TGTGCCAGCAGCTTAGGGACAGGCCATCCTAGCACAGATACGCAGTATTTT
CASSLGTGHPSTDTQYF
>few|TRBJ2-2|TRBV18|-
TGTGCCAGCTCACCATCCGGAGGGAACACCGGGGAGCTGTTTTTT
CASSPSGGNTGELFF
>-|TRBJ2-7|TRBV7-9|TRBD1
TGTGCCAGCAGCGCGGACAGGGGCATCTACGAGCAGTACTTC
CASSADRGIYEQYF
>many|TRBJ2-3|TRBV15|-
TGTGCCACCAGCAGAGCGAAAGCCGGTACACAAGGTGGAGATACGCAGTATTTT
CATSRAKAGTQGGDTQYF
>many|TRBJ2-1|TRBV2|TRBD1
TGTGCCAGCAGGCTTTTTGGGACAGTGGAAAATGAGCAGTTCTTC
CASRLFGTVENEQFF
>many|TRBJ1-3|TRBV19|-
TGTGCCAGTACCCCGCCAGGGCGAAACACCATATATTTT
CASTPPGRNTIYF
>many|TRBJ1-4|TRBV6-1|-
TGTGCCAGCAGAGAACAGGCTCAGGCAGAAAAACTGTTTTTT
CASREQAQAEKLFF
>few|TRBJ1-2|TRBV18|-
TGTGCCAGCTCGGAGGAGACTAACTATGGCTACACCTTC
CASSEETNYGYTF
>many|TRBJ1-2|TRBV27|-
TGTGCCAGCAGTTTATTGAACGGCAACTATGGCTACACCTTC
CASSLLNGNYGYTF
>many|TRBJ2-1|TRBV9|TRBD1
TGTGCCAGCAGCGTACTCCCAGACAGGGCCAATGAGCAGTTCTTC
CASSVLPDRANEQFF
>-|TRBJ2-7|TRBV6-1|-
TGTGCCAGCAGCCGACAGGCGCCCTACGAGCAGTACTTC
CASSRQAPYEQYF
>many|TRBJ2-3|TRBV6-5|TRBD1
TGTGCCAGCAGGCATATGACAGGGATCGGAACAGATACGCAGTATTTT
CASRHMTGIGTDTQYF
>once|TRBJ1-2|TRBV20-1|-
TGCAGCGTATGGACAACTTATGGCTACACCTTC
CSVWTTYGYTF
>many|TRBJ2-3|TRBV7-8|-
TGTGCCAGCAGCTTAGACGGCACAGATACGCAGTATTTT
CASSLDGTDTQYF
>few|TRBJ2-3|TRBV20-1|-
TGCAGTGCTCCTTCAGGAGATACGCAGTATTTT
CSAPSGDTQYF
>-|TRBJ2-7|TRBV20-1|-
TGCAGTGCTAGTAGGACCTTAAGATCGGAGCAGTACTTC
CSASRTLRSEQYF
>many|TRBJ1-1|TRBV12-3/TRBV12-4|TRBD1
TGTGCCAGCAGCCAGGGGGGCGGAAGAGCTTTCTTT
CASSQGGGRAFF
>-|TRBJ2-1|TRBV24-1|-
TGTGCCACCAGTGATTTATTCCAGAGCTCCTACAATGAGCAGTTCTTC
CATSDLFQSSYNEQFF
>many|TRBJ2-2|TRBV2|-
TGTGCCGGGCGAGGAGGGGGGTTCGGGGAGCTGTTTTTT
CAGRGGGFGELFF
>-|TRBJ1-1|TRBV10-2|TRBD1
TGCGCCAGCAGTGAGCCCACAGGGGATAGGCACACTGAAGCTTTCTTT
CASSEPTGDRHTEAFF
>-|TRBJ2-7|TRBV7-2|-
TGTGCCAGCAGCCCGGACCCCTACGAGCAGTACTTC
CASSPDPYEQYF
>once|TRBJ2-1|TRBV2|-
TGTGCCAGCAGTGATAGTGAGAGCTCCTACAATGAGCAGTTCTTC
CASSDSESSYNEQFF
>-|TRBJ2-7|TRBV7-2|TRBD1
TGTGCCAGCAGCGTGGGACAGGGATTCGGTACGGAGTACTTC
CASSVGQGFGTEYF
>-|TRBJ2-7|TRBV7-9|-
TGTGCCAGCAGCTTTTCACCGGGCTACGAGCAGTACTTC
CASSFSPGYEQYF
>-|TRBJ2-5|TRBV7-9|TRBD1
TGTGCCAGCAGCTTGACAGGGGGCAACCTCCAAGAGACCCAGTACTTC
CASSLTGGNLQETQYF
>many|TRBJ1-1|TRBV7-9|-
TGTGCCAGCAGCCCCAGGGCCGCGAGGGACACTGAAGCTTTCTTT
CASSPRAARDTEAFF
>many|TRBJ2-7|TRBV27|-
TGTGCCAGCAGTTTAGGGGGCGGGGGACGTTCCTACGAGCAGTACTTC
CASSLGGGGRSYEQYF
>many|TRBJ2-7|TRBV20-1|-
TGCAGTGCAGGGGTTAACTACGAGCAGTACTTC
CSAGVNYEQYF
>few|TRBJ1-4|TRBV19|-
TGTGCCAGTAGTATCCCGAGCAGGGGTAGGGAAAAACTGTTTTTT
CASSIPSRGREKLFF
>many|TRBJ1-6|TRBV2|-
TGTGCCAGCAGTGGGACGGGTAGCTCCTATAATTCACCCCTCCACTTT
CASSGTGSSYNSPLHF
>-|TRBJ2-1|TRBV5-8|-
TGCGCCAGCAGCTTGGTGGGATTCAATGAGCAGTTCTTC
CASSLVGFNEQFF
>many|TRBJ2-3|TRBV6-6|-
TGTGCCAGCAGTTACACCTTGGGATCTAGCACAGATACGCAGTATTTT
CASSYTLGSSTDTQYF
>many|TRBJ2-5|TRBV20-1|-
TGCAGTGCCTTCGCGGAGACCCAGTACTTC
CSAFAETQYF
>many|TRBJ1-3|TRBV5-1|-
TGCGCCAGCAGCTTGGAGGGAAGCACATTCTCTGGAAACACCATATATTTT
CASSLEGSTFSGNTIYF
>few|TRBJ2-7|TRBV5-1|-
TGCGCCAGCAGCTTGGATAACTACGAGCAGTACTTC
CASSLDNYEQYF
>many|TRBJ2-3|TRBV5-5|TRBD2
TGTGCCAGCAGCTTGTCGACTAGCGAGTCAGATACGCAGTATTTT
CASSLSTSESDTQYF
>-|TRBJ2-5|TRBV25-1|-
TGTGCCAGCAGTGATTTTGGCAGACTCCAAGAGACCCAGTACTTC
CASSDFGRLQETQYF
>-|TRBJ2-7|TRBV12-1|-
TGTGCCAGCAGCTTGCGGGACGCAACTCAATACGAGCAGTACTTC
CASSLRDATQYEQYF
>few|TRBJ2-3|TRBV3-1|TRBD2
TGTGCCAGCAGCCAAGATTCAAGCGGGGGCACAGATACGCAGTATTTT
CASSQDSSGGTDTQYF
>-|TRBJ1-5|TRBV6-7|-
TGTGCCAGCAGTTCCGGACGGAGCAATCAGCCCCAGCATTTT
CASSSGRSNQPQHF